Sequencing of this T cell receptor beta chain was carried out in a study of vaccination and CD4 T cells after COVID-19. Turning to the study itself: Two doses of either BNT162b2 or mRNA-1273 vaccine were given to participants.

The Oncomine TCR Beta short-read assay was what sequenced the DNA obtained from cultured CD4+ T cells. A single record per CDR3 protein comes from TCRdb applying MiXCR to the PCR reads. The sample lists about 23,000 distinct CDR3 sequences, 45% to 65% seen once, with around 2.7% in the top ten. Regarding treatment: roughly ten-day PBMC culture with coronavirus spike peptide pools or control peptides (ViraFEST assay). ViraFEST used peptide pools to expand antigen-specific T cells and subsequently sequenced their TCRs. As regards this clonotype: The antigen is not known.

Study results and limitations: Going from roughly 21 to 40, median SARS-CoV-2-reactive clonotypes did not rise significantly.

V lost 4 bases, J lost 4 bases, and 9 bases lay in between. There are 13 residues in the CDR3. From germline, CDR1 is SGHTA and CDR2 FQGNSA. V usage is TRBV7-2 and J usage is TRBJ2-3; no firm D call. Specimen: CD4+ T cells from blood, cultured in vitro. This receptor was taken from a human donor who had recovered from COVID-19. For the CDR3, the DNA is TGTGCCAGCAGCTCCAATCGGCCAGATACGCAGTATTTT. This codes for CASSSNRPDTQYF.